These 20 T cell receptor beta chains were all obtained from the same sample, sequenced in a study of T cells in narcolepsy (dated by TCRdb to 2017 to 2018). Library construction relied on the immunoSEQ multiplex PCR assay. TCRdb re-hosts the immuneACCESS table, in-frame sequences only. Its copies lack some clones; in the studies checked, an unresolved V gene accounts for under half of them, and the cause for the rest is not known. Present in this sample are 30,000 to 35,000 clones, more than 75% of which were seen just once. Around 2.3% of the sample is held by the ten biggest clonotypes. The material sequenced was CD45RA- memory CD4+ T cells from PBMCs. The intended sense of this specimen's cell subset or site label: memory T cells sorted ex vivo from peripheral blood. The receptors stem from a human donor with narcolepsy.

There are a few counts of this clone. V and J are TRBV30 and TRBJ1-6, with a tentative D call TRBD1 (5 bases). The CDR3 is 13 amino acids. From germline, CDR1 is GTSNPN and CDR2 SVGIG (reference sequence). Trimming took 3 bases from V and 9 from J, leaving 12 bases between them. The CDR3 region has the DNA TGTGCCTGGAGATCAGGGAGGAGTTCACCCCTCCACTTT. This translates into CAWRSGRSSPLHF.

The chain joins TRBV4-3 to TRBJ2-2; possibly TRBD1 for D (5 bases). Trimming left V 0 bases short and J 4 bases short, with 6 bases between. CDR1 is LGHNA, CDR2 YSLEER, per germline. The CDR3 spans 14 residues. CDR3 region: CASSQEDTTGELFF. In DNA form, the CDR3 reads TGCGCCAGCAGCCAAGAGGACACCACCGGGGAGCTGTTTTTT.

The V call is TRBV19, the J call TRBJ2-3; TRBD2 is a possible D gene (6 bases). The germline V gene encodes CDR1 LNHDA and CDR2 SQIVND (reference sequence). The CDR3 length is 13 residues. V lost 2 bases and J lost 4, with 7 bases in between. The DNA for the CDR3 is TGTGCCAGTAGTATATCGGGGGCAGATACGCAGTATTTT. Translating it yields CASSISGADTQYF.

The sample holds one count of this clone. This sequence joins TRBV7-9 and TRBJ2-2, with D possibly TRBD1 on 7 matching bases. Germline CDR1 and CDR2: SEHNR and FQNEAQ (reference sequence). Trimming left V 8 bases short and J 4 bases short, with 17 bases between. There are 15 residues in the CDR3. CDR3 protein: CASPQGGLATGELFF. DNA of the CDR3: TGTGCCAGCCCCCAGGGGGGTTTGGCCACCGGGGAGCTGTTTTTT.

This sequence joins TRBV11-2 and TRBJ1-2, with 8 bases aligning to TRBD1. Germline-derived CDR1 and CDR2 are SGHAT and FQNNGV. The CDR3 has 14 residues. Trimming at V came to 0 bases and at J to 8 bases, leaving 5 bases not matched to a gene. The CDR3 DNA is TGTGCCAGCAGCTTAGACCGGACAGGGAGCGGCTACACCTTC. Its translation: CASSLDRTGSGYTF.

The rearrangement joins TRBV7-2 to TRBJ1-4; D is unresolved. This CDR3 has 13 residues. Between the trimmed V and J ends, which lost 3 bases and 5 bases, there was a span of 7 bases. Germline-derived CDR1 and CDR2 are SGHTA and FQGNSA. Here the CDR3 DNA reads TGTGCCAGCAGCTTCTACATGAATGAAAAACTGTTTTTT. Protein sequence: CASSFYMNEKLFF.

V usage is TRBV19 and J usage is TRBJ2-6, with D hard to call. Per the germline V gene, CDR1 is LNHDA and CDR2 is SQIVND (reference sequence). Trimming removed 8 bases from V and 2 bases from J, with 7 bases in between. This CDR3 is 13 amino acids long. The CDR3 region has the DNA TGTGCCAGTTCGAATCCTGGGGCCAACGTCCTGACTTTC. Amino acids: CASSNPGANVLTF.

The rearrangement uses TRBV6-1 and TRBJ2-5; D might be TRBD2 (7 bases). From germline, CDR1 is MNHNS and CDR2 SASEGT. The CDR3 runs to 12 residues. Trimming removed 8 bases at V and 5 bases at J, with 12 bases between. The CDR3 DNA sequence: TGTGCCAGCGGCGGGGGCCGGGAGACCCAGTACTTC. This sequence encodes CASGGGRETQYF.

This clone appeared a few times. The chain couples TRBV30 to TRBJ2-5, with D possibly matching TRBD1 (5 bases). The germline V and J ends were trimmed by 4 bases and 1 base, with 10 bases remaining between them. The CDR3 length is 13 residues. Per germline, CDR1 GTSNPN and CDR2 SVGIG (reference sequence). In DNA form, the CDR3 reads TGTGCCTGGACCCCAGACAGCCAAGAGACCCAGTACTTC. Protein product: CAWTPDSQETQYF.

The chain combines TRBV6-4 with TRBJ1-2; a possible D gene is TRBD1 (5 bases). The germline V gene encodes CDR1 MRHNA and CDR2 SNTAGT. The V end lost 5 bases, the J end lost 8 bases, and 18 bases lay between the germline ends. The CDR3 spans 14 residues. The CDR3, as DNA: TGTGCCAGCAGTCAAGGGACGGACATGGGGGGCTACACCTTC. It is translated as CASSQGTDMGGYTF.

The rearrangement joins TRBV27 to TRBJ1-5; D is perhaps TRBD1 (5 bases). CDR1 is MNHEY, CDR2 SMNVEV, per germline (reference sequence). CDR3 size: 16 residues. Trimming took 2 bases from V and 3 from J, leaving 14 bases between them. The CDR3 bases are TGTGCCAGCAGTTTAAGAGGGAGGGGCTCCAATCAGCCCCAGCATTTT. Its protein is CASSLRGRGSNQPQHF.

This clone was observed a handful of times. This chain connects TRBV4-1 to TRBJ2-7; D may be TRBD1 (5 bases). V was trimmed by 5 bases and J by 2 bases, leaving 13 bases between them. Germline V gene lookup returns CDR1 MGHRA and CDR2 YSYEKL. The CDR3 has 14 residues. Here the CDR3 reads CASSSVREPYEQYF. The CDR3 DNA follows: TGCGCCAGCAGCTCTGTCAGGGAACCCTACGAGCAGTACTTC.

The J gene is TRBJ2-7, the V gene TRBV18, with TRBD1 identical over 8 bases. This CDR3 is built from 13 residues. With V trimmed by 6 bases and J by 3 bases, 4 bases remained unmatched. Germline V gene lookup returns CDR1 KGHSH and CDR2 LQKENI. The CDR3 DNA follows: TGTGCCAGCTCCCCCGGGACAGGCTACGAGCAGTACTTC. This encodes CASSPGTGYEQYF.

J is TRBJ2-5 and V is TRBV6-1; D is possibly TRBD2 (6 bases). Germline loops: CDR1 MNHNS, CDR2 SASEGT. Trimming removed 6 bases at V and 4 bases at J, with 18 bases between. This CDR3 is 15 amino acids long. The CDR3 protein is CASSHINAGPETQYF. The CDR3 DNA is TGTGCCAGCAGCCATATAAACGCGGGGCCAGAGACCCAGTACTTC.

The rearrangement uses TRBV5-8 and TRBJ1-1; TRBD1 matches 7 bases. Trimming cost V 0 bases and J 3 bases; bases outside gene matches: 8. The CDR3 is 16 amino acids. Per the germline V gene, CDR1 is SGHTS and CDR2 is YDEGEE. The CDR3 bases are TGTGCCAGCAGCTTGGTACCAGGGGGGGGAGACACTGAAGCTTTCTTT. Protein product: CASSLVPGGGDTEAFF.

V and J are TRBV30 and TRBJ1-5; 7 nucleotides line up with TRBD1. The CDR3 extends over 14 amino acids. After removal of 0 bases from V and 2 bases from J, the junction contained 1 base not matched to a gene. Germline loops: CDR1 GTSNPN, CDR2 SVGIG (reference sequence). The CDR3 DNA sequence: TGTGCCTGGAGTGTAACAGGGGGCAATCAGCCCCAGCATTTT. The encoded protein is CAWSVTGGNQPQHF.

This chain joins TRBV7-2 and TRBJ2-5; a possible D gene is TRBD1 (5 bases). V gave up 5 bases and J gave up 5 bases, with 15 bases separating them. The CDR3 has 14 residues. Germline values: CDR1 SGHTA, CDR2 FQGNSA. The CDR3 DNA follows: TGTGCCAGCAGCCCATACAGGCTTCTGGAGACCCAGTACTTC. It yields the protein CASSPYRLLETQYF.

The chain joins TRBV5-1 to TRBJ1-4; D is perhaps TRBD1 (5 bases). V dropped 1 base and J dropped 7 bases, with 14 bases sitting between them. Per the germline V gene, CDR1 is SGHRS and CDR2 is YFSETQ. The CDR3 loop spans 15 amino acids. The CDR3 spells CASSLRGVRGEKLFF. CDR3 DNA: TGCGCCAGCAGCTTGCGGGGGGTACGAGGTGAAAAACTGTTTTTT.

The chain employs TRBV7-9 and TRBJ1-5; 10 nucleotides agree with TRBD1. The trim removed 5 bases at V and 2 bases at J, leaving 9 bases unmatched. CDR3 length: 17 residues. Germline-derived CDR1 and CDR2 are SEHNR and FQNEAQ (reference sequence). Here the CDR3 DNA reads TGTGCCAGCAGCCCGGGACAGGGGTTAAGGGGCAATCAGCCCCAGCATTTT. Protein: CASSPGQGLRGNQPQHF.

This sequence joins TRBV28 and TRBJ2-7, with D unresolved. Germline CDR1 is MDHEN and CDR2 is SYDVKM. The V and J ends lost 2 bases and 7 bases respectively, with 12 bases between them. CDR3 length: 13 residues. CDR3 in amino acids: CASSLAAQREQYF. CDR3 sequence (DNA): TGTGCCAGCAGTTTAGCGGCTCAGAGGGAGCAGTACTTC. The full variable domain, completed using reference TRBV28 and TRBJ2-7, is DVKVTQSSRYLVKRTGEKVFLECVQDMDHENMFWYRQDPGLGLRLIYFSYDVKMKEKGDIPEGYSVSREKKERFSLILESASTNQTSMYLCASSLAAQREQYFGPGTRLTVT.